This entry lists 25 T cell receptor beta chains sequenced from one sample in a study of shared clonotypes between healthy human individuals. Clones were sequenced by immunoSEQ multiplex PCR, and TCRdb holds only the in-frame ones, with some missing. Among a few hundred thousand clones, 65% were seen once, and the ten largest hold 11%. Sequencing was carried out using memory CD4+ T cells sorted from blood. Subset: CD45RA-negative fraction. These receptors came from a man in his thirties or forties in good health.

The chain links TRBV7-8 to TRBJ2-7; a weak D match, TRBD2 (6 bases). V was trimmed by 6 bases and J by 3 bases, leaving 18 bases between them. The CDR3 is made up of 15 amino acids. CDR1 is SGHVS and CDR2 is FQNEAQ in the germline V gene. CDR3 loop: CASSPRRGRNYEQYF. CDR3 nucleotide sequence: TGTGCCAGCAGTCCCCGTCGGGGGAGGAACTACGAGCAGTACTTC.

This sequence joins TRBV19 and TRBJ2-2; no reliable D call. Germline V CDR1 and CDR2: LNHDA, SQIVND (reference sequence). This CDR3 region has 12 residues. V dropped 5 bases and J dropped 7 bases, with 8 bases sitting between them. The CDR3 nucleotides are TGTGCCAGTAGTCCCCTGGGCGGGGAGCTGTTTTTT. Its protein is CASSPLGGELFF.

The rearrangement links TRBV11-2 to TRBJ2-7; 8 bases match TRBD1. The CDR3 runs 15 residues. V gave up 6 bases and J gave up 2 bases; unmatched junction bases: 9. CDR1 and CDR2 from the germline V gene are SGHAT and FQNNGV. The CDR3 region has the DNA TGTGCCAGCAGGTACCGACAGGGGCCAACCTACGAGCAGTACTTC. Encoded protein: CASRYRQGPTYEQYF.

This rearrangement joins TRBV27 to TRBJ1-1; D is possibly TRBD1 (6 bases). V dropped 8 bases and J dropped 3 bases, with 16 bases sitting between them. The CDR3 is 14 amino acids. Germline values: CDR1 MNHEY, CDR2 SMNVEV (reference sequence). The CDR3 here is CASAWIRGDTEAFF. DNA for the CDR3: TGTGCCAGCGCATGGATTAGGGGGGACACTGAAGCTTTCTTT.

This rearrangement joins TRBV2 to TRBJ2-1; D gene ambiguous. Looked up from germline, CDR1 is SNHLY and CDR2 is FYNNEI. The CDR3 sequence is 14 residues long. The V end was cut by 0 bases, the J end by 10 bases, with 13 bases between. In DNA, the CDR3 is TGTGCCAGCAGTGAAGCGCTTCTAGAAGAAGAGCAGTTCTTC. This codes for CASSEALLEEEQFF.

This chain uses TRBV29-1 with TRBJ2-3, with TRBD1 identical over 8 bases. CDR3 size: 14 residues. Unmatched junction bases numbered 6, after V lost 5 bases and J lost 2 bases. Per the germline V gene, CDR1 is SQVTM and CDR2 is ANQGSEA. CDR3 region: CSVIGQGVTDTQYF. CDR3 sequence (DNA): TGCAGCGTTATAGGACAGGGCGTCACAGATACGCAGTATTTT.

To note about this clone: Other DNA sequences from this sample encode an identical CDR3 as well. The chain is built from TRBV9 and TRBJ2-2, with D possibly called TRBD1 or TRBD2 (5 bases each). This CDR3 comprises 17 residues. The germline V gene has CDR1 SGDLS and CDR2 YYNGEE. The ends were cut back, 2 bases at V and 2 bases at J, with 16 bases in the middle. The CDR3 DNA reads TGTGCCAGCAGCGTCGGTGGGACGACATTAAACACCGGGGAGCTGTTTTTT. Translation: CASSVGGTTLNTGELFF.

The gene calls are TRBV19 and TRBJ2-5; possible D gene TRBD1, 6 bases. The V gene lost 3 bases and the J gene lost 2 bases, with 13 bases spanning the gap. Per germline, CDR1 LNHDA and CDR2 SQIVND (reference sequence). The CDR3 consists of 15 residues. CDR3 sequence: CASSIAQGRQETQYF. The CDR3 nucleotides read TGTGCCAGTAGTATTGCGCAGGGGCGACAAGAGACCCAGTACTTC.

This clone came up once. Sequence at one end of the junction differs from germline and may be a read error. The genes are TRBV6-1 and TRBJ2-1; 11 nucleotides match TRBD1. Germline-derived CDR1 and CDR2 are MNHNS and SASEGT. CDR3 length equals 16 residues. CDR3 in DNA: TGTGCCAGCAGTGAAACGGGACAGGGGGGGCAGACCCGCCGACTCTTC. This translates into CASSETGQGGQTRRLF.

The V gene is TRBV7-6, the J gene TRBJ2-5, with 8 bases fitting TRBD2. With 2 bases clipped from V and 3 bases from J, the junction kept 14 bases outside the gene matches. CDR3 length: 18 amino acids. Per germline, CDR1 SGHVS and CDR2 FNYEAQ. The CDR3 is CASSLNPIAGRLKETQYF. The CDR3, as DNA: TGTGCCAGCAGCTTAAACCCGATAGCGGGAAGGTTGAAAGAGACCCAGTACTTC.

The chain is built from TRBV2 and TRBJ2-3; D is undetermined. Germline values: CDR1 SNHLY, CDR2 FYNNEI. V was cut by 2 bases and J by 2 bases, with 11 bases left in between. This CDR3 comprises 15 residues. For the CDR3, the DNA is TGTGCCAGCAGTGAACAGAGAAGCAACACAGATACGCAGTATTTT. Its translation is CASSEQRSNTDTQYF.

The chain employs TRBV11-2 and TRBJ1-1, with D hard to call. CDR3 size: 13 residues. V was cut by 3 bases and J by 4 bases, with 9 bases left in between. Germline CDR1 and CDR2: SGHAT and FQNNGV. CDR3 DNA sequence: TGTGCCAGCAGCTTTGGGGTACGCACTGAAGCTTTCTTT. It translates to CASSFGVRTEAFF. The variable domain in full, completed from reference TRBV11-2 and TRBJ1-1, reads EAGVAQSPRYKIIEKRQSVAFWCNPISGHATLYWYQQILGQGPKLLIQFQNNGVVDDSQLPKDRFSAERLKGVDSTLKIQPAKLEDSAVYLCASSFGVRTEAFFGQGTRLTVV.

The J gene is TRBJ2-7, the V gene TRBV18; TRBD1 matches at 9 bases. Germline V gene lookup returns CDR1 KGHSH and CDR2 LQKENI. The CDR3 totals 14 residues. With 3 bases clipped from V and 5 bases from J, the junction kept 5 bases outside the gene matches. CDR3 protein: CASSPGQGIHEQYF. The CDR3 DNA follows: TGTGCCAGCTCACCGGGACAGGGAATTCACGAGCAGTACTTC.

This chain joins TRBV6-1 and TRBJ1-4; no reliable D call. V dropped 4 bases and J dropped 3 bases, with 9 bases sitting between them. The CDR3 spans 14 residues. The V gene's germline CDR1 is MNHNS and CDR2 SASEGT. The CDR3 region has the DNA TGTGCCAGCAGTGGGCAGGTATCTAATGAAAAACTGTTTTTT. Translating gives CASSGQVSNEKLFF.

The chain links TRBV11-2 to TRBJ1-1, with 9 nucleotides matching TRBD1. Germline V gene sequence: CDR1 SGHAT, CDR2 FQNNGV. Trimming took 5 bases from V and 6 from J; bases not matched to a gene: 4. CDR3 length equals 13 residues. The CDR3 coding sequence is TGTGCCAGCAGCCAACAGGGGGCGTCTGAAGCTTTCTTT. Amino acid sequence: CASSQQGASEAFF.

The CDR3, as DNA: TGTGCCAGCAGCGGCTACGAGCAGTACTTC. Its translation: CASSGYEQYF. The gene calls are TRBV9 and TRBJ2-7; D call uncertain. The CDR3 loop spans 10 amino acids. CDR1 and CDR2 from the germline V gene are SGDLS and YYNGEE. V was clipped by 3 bases and J by 3 bases, with 1 base between them.

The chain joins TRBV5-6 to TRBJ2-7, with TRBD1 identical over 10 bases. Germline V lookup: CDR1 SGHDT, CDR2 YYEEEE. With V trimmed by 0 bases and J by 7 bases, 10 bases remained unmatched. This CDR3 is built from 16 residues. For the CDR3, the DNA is TGTGCCAGCAGCTTGGCGCGCGGGACAGGGGCAAGTGAGCAGTACTTC. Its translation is CASSLARGTGASEQYF.

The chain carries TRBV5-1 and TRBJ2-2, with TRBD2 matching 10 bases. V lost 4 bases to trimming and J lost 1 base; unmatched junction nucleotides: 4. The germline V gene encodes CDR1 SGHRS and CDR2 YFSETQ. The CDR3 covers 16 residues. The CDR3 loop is CASSPLAGGNTGELFF. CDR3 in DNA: TGCGCCAGCAGCCCGTTAGCGGGAGGGAACACCGGGGAGCTGTTTTTT.

DNA of the CDR3: TGTGCCATCACCTTGACACCTACCTACAATGAGCAGTTCTTC. As protein: CAITLTPTYNEQFF. The chain has TRBV10-3 and TRBJ2-1; D remains ambiguous. The length of the CDR3 is 14 residues. Trimming cost V 7 bases and J 2 bases, with 12 bases left between them. The V gene's germline CDR1 is ENHRY and CDR2 SYGVKD.

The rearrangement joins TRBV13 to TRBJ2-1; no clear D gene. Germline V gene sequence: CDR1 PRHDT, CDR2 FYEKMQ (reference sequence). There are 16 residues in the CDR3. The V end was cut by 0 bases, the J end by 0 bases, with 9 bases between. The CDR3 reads CASSLGGLSSYNEQFF. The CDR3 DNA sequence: TGTGCCAGCAGCTTAGGGGGGTTAAGCTCCTACAATGAGCAGTTCTTC.

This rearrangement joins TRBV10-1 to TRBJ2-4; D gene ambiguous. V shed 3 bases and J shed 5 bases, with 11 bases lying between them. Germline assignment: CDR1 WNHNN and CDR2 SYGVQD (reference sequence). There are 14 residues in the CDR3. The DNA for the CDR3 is TGCGCCAGCAGTGAAGACCTTGCGGAAAACATTCAGTACTTC. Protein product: CASSEDLAENIQYF.

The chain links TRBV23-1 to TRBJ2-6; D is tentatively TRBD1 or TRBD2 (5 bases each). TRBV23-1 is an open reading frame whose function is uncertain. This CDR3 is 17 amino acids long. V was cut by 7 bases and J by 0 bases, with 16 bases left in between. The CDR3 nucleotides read TGCGCCAGCACCTCACGGGACGACCTCTCTGGGGCCAACGTCCTGACTTTC. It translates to CASTSRDDLSGANVLTF.

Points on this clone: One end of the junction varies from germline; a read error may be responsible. DNA for the CDR3: TGTGCCAGCAGATTAGCGGGAGTGTACTCCTACGAGCAGTACTTC. As protein: CASRLAGVYSYEQYF. This chain joins TRBV7-2 and TRBJ2-7; TRBD2 agrees at 9 bases. In germline, CDR1 is SGHTA, CDR2 FQGNSA. This CDR3 spans 15 amino acids.

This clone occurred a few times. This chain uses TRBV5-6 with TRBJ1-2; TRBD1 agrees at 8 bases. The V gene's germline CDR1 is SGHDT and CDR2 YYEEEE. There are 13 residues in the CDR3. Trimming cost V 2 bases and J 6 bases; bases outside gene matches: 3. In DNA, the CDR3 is TGTGCCAGCAGCTTAGGACAGGGTCATGGCTACACCTTC. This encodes CASSLGQGHGYTF.

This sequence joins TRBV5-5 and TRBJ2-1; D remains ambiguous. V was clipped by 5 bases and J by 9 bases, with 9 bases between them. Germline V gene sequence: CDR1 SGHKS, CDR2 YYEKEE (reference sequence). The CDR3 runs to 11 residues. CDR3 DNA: TGTGCCAGCAGTTCCCAAACTGAGCAGTTCTTC. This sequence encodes CASSSQTEQFF.